This is a list of T cell receptor beta chains from one sample in a study of cytomegalovirus exposure and HLA in healthy donors. Libraries were prepared by immunoSEQ multiplex PCR; TCRdb keeps only in-frame clonotypes and omits some of them. The sample carries tens of thousands of clones, 75% to 85% recorded once. The sample consisted of PBMCs. Receptors were obtained from a woman under 40 in good health and CMV-seronegative. CDR3s include the opening cysteine and the closing phenylalanine or tryptophan. A D gene is named only where the DNA matches it firmly. Expanded clones get a size class; other rows say once, few or many, or leave the size out.

>-|-|TRBJ2-3|TRBV18
CASTPKTGSETDTQYF
TGTGCCAGCACGCCCAAGACAGGATCCGAAACAGATACGCAGTATTTT
>-|-|TRBJ2-5|TRBV28
CASSLPGGQIRETQYF
TGTGCCAGCAGTTTGCCCGGGGGGCAGATACGGGAGACCCAGTACTTC
>-|-|TRBJ1-2|TRBV6-1
CASLPAGYGYTF
TGTGCCAGCCTCCCAGCGGGCTATGGCTACACCTTC
>-|-|TRBJ1-4|TRBV2
CASIDYGEANEKLFF
TGTGCCAGCATAGACTACGGGGAGGCTAATGAAAAACTGTTTTTT
>TRBD1|-|TRBJ1-1|TRBV18
CASSPGTANTEAFF
TGTGCCAGCTCGCCCGGGACAGCGAACACTGAAGCTTTCTTT
>-|few|TRBJ2-2|TRBV7-8
CASSLGRGVGTGELFF
TGTGCCAGCAGCTTAGGGAGGGGAGTGGGCACCGGGGAGCTGTTTTTT
>TRBD1|-|TRBJ2-7|TRBV25-1
CASTEGQLYEQYF
TGTGCCAGCACCGAGGGACAGTTGTACGAGCAGTACTTC
>-|-|TRBJ1-1|TRBV15
CATSRDRQGTEAFF
TGTGCCACCAGCAGAGATAGGCAGGGCACTGAAGCTTTCTTT
>TRBD1|-|TRBJ2-2|TRBV5-4
CASEDRGQSGELFF
TGTGCCAGCGAGGACAGGGGGCAAAGCGGGGAGCTGTTTTTT
>TRBD1|-|TRBJ1-1|TRBV2
CASRVTGPTEAFF
TGTGCCAGCAGGGTGACAGGGCCCACTGAAGCTTTCTTT
>-|-|TRBJ2-7|TRBV6-1
CAGRRDTYYEQYF
TGTGCCGGGCGACGGGACACTTACTACGAGCAGTACTTC
>-|-|TRBJ2-3|TRBV7-2
CASSLASSRPLPGDTQYF
TGTGCCAGCAGCTTAGCCTCATCTAGACCCCTCCCTGGGGATACGCAGTATTTT
>TRBD1|-|TRBJ1-1|TRBV5-4
CASRGQGRGGTEAFF
TGTGCCAGCAGGGGACAGGGCCGTGGAGGCACTGAAGCTTTCTTT
>TRBD1|-|TRBJ2-7|TRBV18
CASSLTGTARYEQYF
TGTGCCAGCTCACTTACCGGGACAGCGCGCTACGAGCAGTACTTC
>-|-|TRBJ2-7|TRBV19
CASSRTGFGGEQYF
TGTGCCAGTAGTAGAACAGGGTTTGGGGGCGAGCAGTACTTC
>TRBD2|-|TRBJ2-1|TRBV5-1
CASSPPGLAGVNEQFF
TGCGCCAGCAGCCCTCCAGGACTAGCGGGAGTCAATGAGCAGTTCTTC
>TRBD2|-|TRBJ2-7|TRBV5-1
CASSLRGLAGEGSYEQYF
TGCGCCAGCAGCCTGCGAGGACTAGCGGGAGAAGGATCCTACGAGCAGTACTTC
>TRBD1|-|TRBJ1-6|TRBV28
CASRRQGQDNSPLHF
TGTGCCAGCAGACGACAGGGGCAAGATAATTCACCCCTCCACTTT
>TRBD1|-|TRBJ1-5|TRBV13
CASSAYRGQPQHF
TGTGCCAGCAGCGCTTACAGGGGCCAGCCCCAGCATTTT
>-|few|TRBJ1-2|TRBV30
CAWSLIWGKEGYTF
TGTGCCTGGAGTCTAATATGGGGCAAGGAGGGCTACACCTTC
>-|-|TRBJ2-7|TRBV28
CASSPDGGGYYEQYF
TGTGCCAGCAGTCCGGATGGAGGAGGATACTACGAGCAGTACTTC
>TRBD1|-|TRBJ1-2|TRBV28
CASSQTGEGYTF
TGTGCCAGCAGCCAAACAGGGGAGGGCTACACCTTC
>TRBD2|-|TRBJ2-5|TRBV7-8
CASTSGRVARGQETQYF
TGTGCCAGTACTAGCGGGAGGGTGGCTCGGGGGCAAGAGACCCAGTACTTC
>-|-|TRBJ1-1|TRBV30
CAWREVNTEAFF
TGTGCCTGGAGGGAGGTTAACACTGAAGCTTTCTTT
>-|-|TRBJ2-1|TRBV7-8
CASSSIGLGTGATGNEQFF
TGTGCCAGCAGCTCGATAGGGCTTGGGACGGGAGCGACGGGAAATGAGCAGTTCTTC
>TRBD2|-|TRBJ2-4|TRBV19
CASSPGGGIQYF
TGTGCCAGTAGTCCTGGGGGGGGCATTCAGTACTTC
>-|once|TRBJ2-3|TRBV19
CASSKQGLRTDTQYF
TGTGCCAGTAGTAAGCAGGGCCTAAGGACAGATACGCAGTATTTT
>-|-|TRBJ1-1|TRBV7-9
CASSFIPGTEAFF
TGTGCCAGCAGCTTCATCCCAGGGACTGAAGCTTTCTTT
>-|-|TRBJ2-1|TRBV4-1
CASSQELGGTGNEQFF
TGCGCCAGCAGCCAAGAATTGGGCGGGACCGGGAATGAGCAGTTCTTC
>-|-|TRBJ1-1|TRBV28
CASSLPVNTEAFF
TGTGCCAGCAGTTTACCGGTGAACACTGAAGCTTTCTTT
>TRBD1|once|TRBJ2-2|TRBV15
CATSRAGTGAGELFF
TGTGCCACCAGCAGGGCCGGGACAGGGGCCGGGGAGCTGTTTTTT
>TRBD1|-|TRBJ1-2|TRBV30
CAWSSGGTYGYTF
TGTGCCTGGAGCTCAGGGGGCACCTATGGCTACACCTTC
>-|once|TRBJ2-3|TRBV5-1
CASSLGIAILTDTQYF
TGCGCCAGCAGCTTGGGCATCGCTATACTCACAGATACGCAGTATTTT
>-|-|TRBJ2-7|TRBV5-4
CASSLDRGRPHEQYF
TGTGCCAGCAGCTTGGATAGAGGGCGACCCCACGAGCAGTACTTC
>-|few|TRBJ2-7|TRBV19
CASSPGRSYEQYF
TGTGCCAGTAGTCCGGGAAGGTCCTACGAGCAGTACTTC
>TRBD2|-|TRBJ2-1|TRBV2
CALGVGLAANEQFF
TGTGCCTTAGGGGTCGGACTAGCGGCCAATGAGCAGTTCTTC
>-|-|TRBJ1-2|TRBV9
CASNRDNYGYTF
TGTGCCAGCAACAGGGATAACTATGGCTACACCTTC
>-|-|TRBJ2-7|TRBV5-1
CASSRLVGGYEQYF
TGCGCCAGCAGCCGACTGGTCGGGGGCTACGAGCAGTACTTC
>-|-|TRBJ1-4|TRBV19
CASSMGQAVEKLFF
TGTGCCAGTAGTATGGGCCAAGCTGTGGAAAAACTGTTTTTT
>-|-|TRBJ1-5|TRBV7-2
CASSSGQNPNQPQHF
TGTGCCAGCAGCTCCGGACAAAACCCAAATCAGCCCCAGCATTTT